This is a list of T cell receptor beta chains from one sample in a study of blood T cells in healthy people across ages. One entry per CDR3 protein, called by TCRdb with MiXCR from the 5' RACE reads. Of roughly 1.9 million distinct CDR3 sequences in the sample, roughly two fifths were seen once. The sequenced sample consisted of blood. Receptors originate from a human donor in good health. CDR3s include the opening cysteine and the closing phenylalanine or tryptophan. The D gene is left open where the match is weak. Clone size is not always given. Where it is, it says once, few, many or a class for expanded clones.

D gene: TRBD1; V gene: TRBV5-1; clone size: .; J gene: TRBJ1-5; CDR3 DNA: TGCGCCAGCAGCTTGGGCCCGACAGGGGTTGGCAATCAGCCCCAGCATTTT; CDR3 protein: CASSLGPTGVGNQPQHF
D gene: TRBD2; V gene: TRBV12-3/TRBV12-4; clone size: .; J gene: TRBJ2-7; CDR3 DNA: TGTGCCAGCAGCCTTCTAGCGGGGGATTTCGACGAGCAGTACTTC; CDR3 protein: CASSLLAGDFDEQYF
D gene: TRBD1; V gene: TRBV6-2/TRBV6-3; clone size: .; J gene: TRBJ2-1; CDR3 DNA: TGTGCCAGCAGTTACGGGCAATGGGACAGGGGGCGAAATGAGCAGTTCTTC; CDR3 protein: CASSYGQWDRGRNEQFF
D gene: .; V gene: TRBV20-1; clone size: few; J gene: TRBJ1-2; CDR3 DNA: TGCAGTGCTAGTTTGGACAGCTATAACTATGGCTACACCTTC; CDR3 protein: CSASLDSYNYGYTF
D gene: .; V gene: TRBV7-3; clone size: .; J gene: TRBJ1-2; CDR3 DNA: TGTGCCAGCAGCCTCAGTGGGGACCTCATCTATGGCTACACCTTC; CDR3 protein: CASSLSGDLIYGYTF
D gene: TRBD1; V gene: TRBV7-9; clone size: few; J gene: TRBJ2-4; CDR3 DNA: TGTGCCAGCAGCTCCCCGGACAGGGGAGACATTCAGTACTTC; CDR3 protein: CASSSPDRGDIQYF
D gene: TRBD2; V gene: TRBV20-1; clone size: .; J gene: TRBJ2-5; CDR3 DNA: TGCAGTGCTAGAGCTCCGGGACTAGCGGGGGGGCTGGAGACCCAGTACTTC; CDR3 protein: CSARAPGLAGGLETQYF
D gene: .; V gene: TRBV20-1; clone size: few; J gene: TRBJ2-7; CDR3 DNA: TGCAGTGCTAGAGAGTATGGGGGATCTTACGAGCAGTACTTC; CDR3 protein: CSAREYGGSYEQYF
D gene: .; V gene: TRBV29-1; clone size: few; J gene: TRBJ1-3; CDR3 DNA: TGCAGCGTTGAAAGGGGAAGCTCTGGAAACACCATATATTTT; CDR3 protein: CSVERGSSGNTIYF
D gene: .; V gene: TRBV18; clone size: few; J gene: TRBJ2-4; CDR3 DNA: TGTGCCAGCTCACCACCGGGCGGGTCAGACATTCAGTACTTC; CDR3 protein: CASSPPGGSDIQYF
D gene: .; V gene: TRBV29-1; clone size: .; J gene: TRBJ2-5; CDR3 DNA: TGCAGCGTTGATCAAATGCAGGGAAAAGAGACCCAGTACTTC; CDR3 protein: CSVDQMQGKETQYF